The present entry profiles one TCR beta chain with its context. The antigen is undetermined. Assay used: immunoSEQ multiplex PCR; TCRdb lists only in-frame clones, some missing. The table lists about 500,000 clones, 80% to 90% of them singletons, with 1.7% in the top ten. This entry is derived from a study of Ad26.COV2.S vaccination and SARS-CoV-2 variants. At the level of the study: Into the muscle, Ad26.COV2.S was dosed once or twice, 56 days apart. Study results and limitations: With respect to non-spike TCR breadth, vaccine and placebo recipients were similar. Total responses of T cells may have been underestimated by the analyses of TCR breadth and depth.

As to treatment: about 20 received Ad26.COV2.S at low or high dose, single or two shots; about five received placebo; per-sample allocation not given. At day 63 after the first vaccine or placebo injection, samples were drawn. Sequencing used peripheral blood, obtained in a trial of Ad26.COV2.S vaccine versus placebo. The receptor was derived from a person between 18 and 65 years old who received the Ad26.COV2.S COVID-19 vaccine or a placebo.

CDR3 sequence reads: CASSHRDRLTGNEQFF. CDR3 DNA: TGTGCCAGCTCCCATCGGGACCGACTTACGGGGAATGAGCAGTTCTTC. V and J are TRBV7-3 and TRBJ2-1; D tentatively reads TRBD1 or TRBD2 (5 bases each). Trimming removed 8 bases at V and 7 bases at J, with 24 bases between. The CDR3 runs to 16 residues. Germline lookup yields CDR1 SGHTA and CDR2 FQGTGA.